Listed below are T cell receptor beta chains from one sample, sequenced in a study of siplizumab effects on memory and regulatory T cells. Using immunoSEQ multiplex PCR, the repertoire was profiled, and TCRdb retains in-frame clones only, with some absent. The table shows around 95,000 clones, with approximately 94% occurring only once. Sequenced: non-Treg CD4+ T cells sorted from blood. These receptors were taken from a human donor in good health. CDR3s include the opening cysteine and the closing phenylalanine or tryptophan. D genes are given only for firm matches. Only some rows state a clone size, as once, few, many or a class for expanded clones.

CDR3 length: 15; clone size: -; V gene: TRBV5-4; D gene: -; J gene: TRBJ2-1; CDR3 DNA: TGTGCCAGCAGCTCCGGGAACAGAGGGGTGAATGAGCAGTTCTTC; CDR3 protein: CASSSGNRGVNEQFF
CDR3 length: 13; clone size: once; V gene: TRBV9; D gene: -; J gene: TRBJ2-7; CDR3 DNA: TGTGCCAGCAGCCCAGGCCCGTCCTACGAGCAGTACTTC; CDR3 protein: CASSPGPSYEQYF
CDR3 length: 17; clone size: -; V gene: TRBV11-2; D gene: TRBD2; J gene: TRBJ2-3; CDR3 DNA: TGTGCCAACACACGCTCTGGGACTAGCGGCAGCACAGATACGCAGTATTTT; CDR3 protein: CANTRSGTSGSTDTQYF
CDR3 length: 12; clone size: -; V gene: TRBV5-1; D gene: -; J gene: TRBJ2-7; CDR3 DNA: TGCGCCAGCAGCATAGAGGGGGGTGAGCAGTACTTC; CDR3 protein: CASSIEGGEQYF
CDR3 length: 14; clone size: -; V gene: TRBV18; D gene: -; J gene: TRBJ2-7; CDR3 DNA: TGTGCCAGCTCCCAAGAAGGCCCTAGGGGCGAGCAGTACTTC; CDR3 protein: CASSQEGPRGEQYF
CDR3 length: 14; clone size: -; V gene: TRBV25-1; D gene: -; J gene: TRBJ1-1; CDR3 DNA: TGTGCCAGCAGTGAATATCGGGGGTTGACTGAAGCTTTCTTT; CDR3 protein: CASSEYRGLTEAFF
CDR3 length: 12; clone size: once; V gene: TRBV21-1; D gene: -; J gene: TRBJ2-3; CDR3 DNA: TGTGCCAGCACCCTAGAGGCCGATCCGCAGTATTTT; CDR3 protein: CASTLEADPQYF
CDR3 length: 15; clone size: few; V gene: TRBV7-9; D gene: TRBD1; J gene: TRBJ1-2; CDR3 DNA: TGTGCCAGCAGCCCTGGGCAGGGGGTTACCTATGGCTACACCTTC; CDR3 protein: CASSPGQGVTYGYTF
CDR3 length: 13; clone size: -; V gene: TRBV6-5; D gene: -; J gene: TRBJ2-5; CDR3 DNA: TGTGCCAGCAGACGACGGGACCAAGAGACCCAGTACTTC; CDR3 protein: CASRRRDQETQYF
CDR3 length: 16; clone size: once; V gene: TRBV11-3; D gene: TRBD2; J gene: TRBJ2-2; CDR3 DNA: TGTGCCAGCAGCTTAGGCCTAGCGGGAGGAATCGGGGAGCTGTTTTTT; CDR3 protein: CASSLGLAGGIGELFF
CDR3 length: 12; clone size: few; V gene: TRBV10-2; D gene: -; J gene: TRBJ2-7; CDR3 DNA: TGCGCCAGCAGTGATGTGGGTATGCGGCAGTACTTC; CDR3 protein: CASSDVGMRQYF
CDR3 length: 12; clone size: -; V gene: TRBV18; D gene: -; J gene: TRBJ2-1; CDR3 DNA: TGTGCCAGCTCAAACAGGGTGAATGAGCAGTTCTTC; CDR3 protein: CASSNRVNEQFF
CDR3 length: 12; clone size: -; V gene: TRBV29-1; D gene: -; J gene: TRBJ1-3; CDR3 DNA: TGCAGCGTTGAAGGGGCTGGAAACACCATATATTTT; CDR3 protein: CSVEGAGNTIYF
CDR3 length: 15; clone size: -; V gene: TRBV4-1; D gene: -; J gene: TRBJ1-4; CDR3 DNA: TGCGCCAGCAGCCCGCCAGACAGTACTAATGAAAAACTGTTTTTT; CDR3 protein: CASSPPDSTNEKLFF
CDR3 length: 16; clone size: -; V gene: TRBV2; D gene: -; J gene: TRBJ2-6; CDR3 DNA: TGTGCCAGCAGTGAGCTTCCCGGGTCTGGGGCCAACGTCCTGACTTTC; CDR3 protein: CASSELPGSGANVLTF
CDR3 length: 15; clone size: -; V gene: TRBV28; D gene: TRBD1; J gene: TRBJ2-2; CDR3 DNA: TGTGCCAGCAGAAACGGGGACAGAAACACCGGGGAGCTGTTTTTT; CDR3 protein: CASRNGDRNTGELFF
CDR3 length: 14; clone size: -; V gene: TRBV7-3; D gene: -; J gene: TRBJ1-5; CDR3 DNA: TGTGCCAGCAGCCAAAATGGGGGTGATCAGCCCCAGCATTTT; CDR3 protein: CASSQNGGDQPQHF
CDR3 length: 15; clone size: -; V gene: TRBV6-5; D gene: TRBD1; J gene: TRBJ1-1; CDR3 DNA: TGTGCCAGCAGTTACTCCTTTCGGGACAGGACTAAAGCTTTCTTT; CDR3 protein: CASSYSFRDRTKAFF
CDR3 length: 15; clone size: -; V gene: TRBV19; D gene: -; J gene: TRBJ1-4; CDR3 DNA: TGTGCCAGTACCTCCTTGGCAGGGACTAAAGAAAAACTGTTTTTT; CDR3 protein: CASTSLAGTKEKLFF
CDR3 length: 15; clone size: -; V gene: TRBV7-2; D gene: -; J gene: TRBJ2-5; CDR3 DNA: TGTGCCAGCAGCTTCCCGACAGCGCGACAGGAGACCCAGTACTTC; CDR3 protein: CASSFPTARQETQYF
CDR3 length: 13; clone size: -; V gene: TRBV28; D gene: -; J gene: TRBJ2-3; CDR3 DNA: TGTGCCAGCGAAAGCCCGGGTACAGATACGCAGTATTTT; CDR3 protein: CASESPGTDTQYF
CDR3 length: 18; clone size: -; V gene: TRBV22-1; D gene: -; J gene: TRBJ1-5; CDR3 DNA: TGTCCTGGGAGCGCACACGGGGGTGCCAGGGCAGCGAATCAGCCCCAGCATTTT; CDR3 protein: CPGSAHGGARAANQPQHF
CDR3 length: 16; clone size: -; V gene: TRBV2; D gene: TRBD2; J gene: TRBJ2-5; CDR3 DNA: TGTGCCAGCAGTTTTAGCGGGGCCACCACACGGGAGACCCAGTACTTC; CDR3 protein: CASSFSGATTRETQYF
CDR3 length: 13; clone size: -; V gene: TRBV10-1; D gene: -; J gene: TRBJ2-1; CDR3 DNA: TGCGCCAGCAGTGAGAACGGCTACAATGAGCAGTTCTTC; CDR3 protein: CASSENGYNEQFF
CDR3 length: 14; clone size: -; V gene: TRBV6-5; D gene: TRBD1; J gene: TRBJ2-1; CDR3 DNA: TGTGCCAGCAAACCGGGACAGTCTTACAATGAGCAGTTCTTC; CDR3 protein: CASKPGQSYNEQFF
CDR3 length: 13; clone size: -; V gene: TRBV19; D gene: -; J gene: TRBJ1-1; CDR3 DNA: TGTGCCAGTAGTGATGACGAACATCTTGAAGCTTTCTTT; CDR3 protein: CASSDDEHLEAFF
CDR3 length: 12; clone size: -; V gene: TRBV19; D gene: -; J gene: TRBJ1-2; CDR3 DNA: TGTGCCAGTAGTTTGACAGCATATGGCTACACCTTC; CDR3 protein: CASSLTAYGYTF
CDR3 length: 16; clone size: -; V gene: TRBV5-1; D gene: -; J gene: TRBJ2-6; CDR3 DNA: TGCGCCAGCAGCCCACTCTGGGCCTCTGGGGCCAACGTCCTGACTTTC; CDR3 protein: CASSPLWASGANVLTF
CDR3 length: 14; clone size: -; V gene: TRBV7-9; D gene: -; J gene: TRBJ2-2; CDR3 DNA: TGTGCCAGCAGCTTAGGGCTCAACACCGGGGAGCTGTTTTTT; CDR3 protein: CASSLGLNTGELFF
CDR3 length: 15; clone size: -; V gene: TRBV6-5; D gene: -; J gene: TRBJ2-7; CDR3 DNA: TGTGCCAGCAGTTACTCAGCACGCGGGGTCTACGAGCAGTACTTC; CDR3 protein: CASSYSARGVYEQYF
CDR3 length: 14; clone size: -; V gene: TRBV18; D gene: -; J gene: TRBJ2-7; CDR3 DNA: TGTGCCAGCTCACAACTTCTGTCGTCGGAAGAGCAGTACTTC; CDR3 protein: CASSQLLSSEEQYF
CDR3 length: 15; clone size: -; V gene: TRBV10-3; D gene: -; J gene: TRBJ2-5; CDR3 DNA: TGTGCCATCAGCGGGACTTCCTTTTCGGGAGAGACCCAGTACTTC; CDR3 protein: CAISGTSFSGETQYF
CDR3 length: 15; clone size: -; V gene: TRBV19; D gene: -; J gene: TRBJ1-4; CDR3 DNA: TGTGCCAGTAGTATGATCAGGGTAACTAATGAAAAACTGTTTTTT; CDR3 protein: CASSMIRVTNEKLFF
CDR3 length: 15; clone size: -; V gene: TRBV2; D gene: TRBD2; J gene: TRBJ2-2; CDR3 DNA: TGTGCCAGCAGTTCACTAGCGGGAGACACCGGGGAGCTGTTTTTT; CDR3 protein: CASSSLAGDTGELFF
CDR3 length: 19; clone size: -; V gene: TRBV7-3; D gene: -; J gene: TRBJ2-6; CDR3 DNA: TGTGCCAGCAGCCAAAACAGGATGTCGACTTTCTCTGGGGCCAACGTCCTGACTTTC; CDR3 protein: CASSQNRMSTFSGANVLTF
CDR3 length: 15; clone size: -; V gene: TRBV7-9; D gene: TRBD1; J gene: TRBJ1-4; CDR3 DNA: TGTGCCAGCAGCAGACAGGGAACGATCCCTGAAAAACTGTTTTTT; CDR3 protein: CASSRQGTIPEKLFF
CDR3 length: 15; clone size: -; V gene: TRBV5-1; D gene: -; J gene: TRBJ2-2; CDR3 DNA: TGCGCCAGCAGCCCGAGAAGGGAGAGGTCCGGGGAGCTGTTTTTT; CDR3 protein: CASSPRRERSGELFF
CDR3 length: 15; clone size: -; V gene: TRBV29-1; D gene: -; J gene: TRBJ2-7; CDR3 DNA: TGCAGTGCCCGAAGCCGAGGGAGATACAACTACGAGCAGTACTTC; CDR3 protein: CSARSRGRYNYEQYF